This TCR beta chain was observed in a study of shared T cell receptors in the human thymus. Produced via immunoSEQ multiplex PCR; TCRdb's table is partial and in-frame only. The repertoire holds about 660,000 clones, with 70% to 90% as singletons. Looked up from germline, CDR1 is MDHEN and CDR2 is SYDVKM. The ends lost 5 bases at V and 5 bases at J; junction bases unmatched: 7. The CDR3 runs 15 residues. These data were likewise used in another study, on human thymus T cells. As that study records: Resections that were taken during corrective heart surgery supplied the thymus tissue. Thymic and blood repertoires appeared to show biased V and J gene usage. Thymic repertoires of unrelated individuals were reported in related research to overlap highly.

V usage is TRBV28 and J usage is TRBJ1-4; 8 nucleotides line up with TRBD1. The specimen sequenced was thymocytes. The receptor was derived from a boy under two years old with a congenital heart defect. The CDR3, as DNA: TGTGCCAGCAGTATTCTGGACAGGGCGAATGAAAAACTGTTTTTT. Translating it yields CASSILDRANEKLFF.